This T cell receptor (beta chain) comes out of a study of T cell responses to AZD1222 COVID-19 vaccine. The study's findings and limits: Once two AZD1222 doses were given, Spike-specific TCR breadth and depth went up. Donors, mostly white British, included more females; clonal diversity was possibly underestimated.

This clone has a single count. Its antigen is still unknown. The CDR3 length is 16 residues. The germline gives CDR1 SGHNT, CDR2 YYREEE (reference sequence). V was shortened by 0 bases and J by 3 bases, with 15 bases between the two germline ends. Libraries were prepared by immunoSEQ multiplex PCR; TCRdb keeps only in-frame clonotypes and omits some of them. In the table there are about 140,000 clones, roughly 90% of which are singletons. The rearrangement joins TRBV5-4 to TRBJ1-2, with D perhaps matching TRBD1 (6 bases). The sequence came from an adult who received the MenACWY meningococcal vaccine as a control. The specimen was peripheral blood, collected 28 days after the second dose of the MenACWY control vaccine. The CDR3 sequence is CASSLAGGGLHYGYTF. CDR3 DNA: TGTGCCAGCAGCTTGGCTGGGGGGGGGCTGCACTATGGCTACACCTTC.